Listed below are T cell receptor beta chains from one sample, sequenced in a study of shared clonotypes between healthy human individuals. Sequencing was performed with immunoSEQ multiplex PCR; in TCRdb, only in-frame clones are kept and a portion is missing. The sample carries approximately 500,000 clones, approximately 84% recorded once. The sample was PBMCs. All receptors derive from a woman between 35 and 50 years old in good health. Some clones in this sample may be carry-over from other donors' samples. Both conserved end residues are part of each CDR3. The D gene is left open where the match is weak. Rows may omit the clone size; those that give it use once, few, many or a size class.

V	D	J	size	CDR3	DNA
TRBV25-1	.	TRBJ1-4	.	CASSATGTQNEKLFF	TGTGCCAGCAGTGCAACCGGGACACAGAATGAAAAACTGTTTTTT
TRBV2	.	TRBJ2-4	.	CASSKNAQAKNIQYF	TGTGCCAGCAGTAAAAACGCGCAAGCCAAAAACATTCAGTACTTC
TRBV6-5	TRBD1	TRBJ2-3	.	CASSYGAGGGTDTQYF	TGTGCCAGCAGTTACGGGGCAGGGGGAGGCACAGATACGCAGTATTTT
TRBV5-5	.	TRBJ1-2	.	CASSLEPALYSYGYTF	TGTGCCAGCAGCTTGGAACCAGCGCTATACAGCTATGGCTACACCTTC
TRBV14	TRBD2	TRBJ2-5	.	CASTPGTSVIETQYF	TGTGCCAGCACCCCAGGGACTAGCGTTATAGAGACCCAGTACTTC
TRBV5-4	TRBD2	TRBJ2-7	.	CASSSGLASSYEQYF	TGTGCCAGCAGCTCTGGACTAGCGTCCTCCTACGAGCAGTACTTC
TRBV7-9	.	TRBJ2-7	.	CASSLALEVYEQYF	TGTGCCAGCAGCTTAGCCCTAGAAGTCTACGAGCAGTACTTC
TRBV28	TRBD1	TRBJ2-7	.	CASSFPSTGANEQYF	TGTGCCAGCAGTTTTCCCTCGACAGGGGCCAACGAGCAGTACTTC
TRBV5-1	.	TRBJ1-1	few	CASSLGPPLGEAFF	TGCGCCAGCAGCTTGGGTCCCCCTTTGGGTGAAGCTTTCTTT
TRBV28	.	TRBJ1-1	.	CASRVGGTEAFF	TGTGCCAGCAGGGTCGGTGGCACTGAAGCTTTCTTT
TRBV29-1	TRBD2	TRBJ2-3	.	CSASGTSGRTDTQYF	TGCAGCGCATCCGGGACTAGCGGTCGCACAGATACGCAGTATTTT
TRBV2	.	TRBJ2-7	.	CASSETAWQYF	TGTGCCAGCAGTGAGACCGCATGGCAGTACTTC
TRBV5-6	.	TRBJ1-1	.	CASSLLGWRGTEAFF	TGTGCCAGCAGCTTATTGGGGTGGAGGGGGACTGAAGCTTTCTTT
TRBV19	TRBD1	TRBJ1-1	.	CASSTQDRGTEAFF	TGTGCCAGTAGTACCCAAGACAGGGGTACTGAAGCTTTCTTT
TRBV5-1	.	TRBJ2-2	.	CASSPLAFRNTGELFF	TGCGCCAGCAGCCCTTTAGCGTTTCGGAACACCGGGGAGCTGTTTTTT
TRBV7-2	.	TRBJ2-3	.	CASSLAQGGDTQYF	TGTGCCAGCAGCTTAGCCCAAGGGGGGGATACGCAGTATTTT
TRBV11-2	.	TRBJ1-2	.	CASSLAPGGRANGYTF	TGTGCCAGCAGCTTAGCGCCGGGGGGGCGCGCAAATGGCTACACCTTC
TRBV18	.	TRBJ2-1	.	CASSPGGPIAYNEQFF	TGTGCCAGCTCACCAGGAGGGCCTATCGCCTACAATGAGCAGTTCTTC
TRBV5-5	.	TRBJ1-1	.	CASSRTGWVTEAFF	TGTGCCAGCAGCAGGACTGGGTGGGTCACTGAAGCTTTCTTT
TRBV6-1	.	TRBJ2-2	few	CASRTAYGTGELFF	TGTGCCAGCAGGACGGCCTATGGCACCGGGGAGCTGTTTTTT
TRBV5-1	.	TRBJ2-5	.	CASSLGGNSQETQYF	TGCGCCAGCAGCTTGGGCGGGAACTCCCAAGAGACCCAGTACTTC
TRBV7-2	.	TRBJ1-3	.	CASSWSPSSGNTIYF	TGTGCCAGCAGCTGGTCGCCCAGCTCTGGAAACACCATATATTTT
TRBV5-1	.	TRBJ2-7	few	CASSPGYEQYF	TGCGCCAGCAGCCCGGGCTACGAGCAGTACTTC
TRBV10-2	TRBD1	TRBJ1-5	.	CASSEPGGDQPQHF	TGCGCCAGCAGTGAACCAGGGGGCGATCAGCCCCAGCATTTT
TRBV30	TRBD1	TRBJ1-6	.	CAWSVQGNSPLHF	TGTGCCTGGAGTGTACAGGGGAATTCACCCCTCCACTTT
TRBV9	TRBD2	TRBJ2-3	.	CASSVVAGGPTDTQYF	TGTGCCAGCAGCGTAGTAGCGGGAGGGCCCACAGATACGCAGTATTTT
TRBV20-1	.	TRBJ1-5	.	CSARANGPQHF	TGCAGTGCTAGAGCCAATGGTCCCCAGCATTTT
TRBV7-3	TRBD2	TRBJ2-1	.	CASSQTSGIYNEQFF	TGTGCCAGCAGCCAGACTAGCGGGATATACAATGAGCAGTTCTTC
TRBV10-3	.	TRBJ2-2	.	CAISESTRNTGELFF	TGTGCCATCAGTGAGTCGACGAGGAACACCGGGGAGCTGTTTTTT
TRBV29-1	.	TRBJ2-7	.	CSVDVSGYEQYF	TGCAGCGTTGACGTATCAGGCTACGAGCAGTACTTC
TRBV11-2	.	TRBJ2-7	.	CASSLARRSYEQYF	TGTGCCAGCAGCTTAGCCAGGCGCTCCTACGAGCAGTACTTC
TRBV27	TRBD2	TRBJ2-7	.	CASSFAGVRYEQYF	TGTGCCAGCAGTTTCGCGGGAGTGAGGTACGAGCAGTACTTC
TRBV11-2	TRBD2	TRBJ2-7	few	CASSLGLALYEQYF	TGTGCCAGCAGCTTAGGACTAGCGCTATACGAGCAGTACTTC
TRBV11-3	.	TRBJ2-1	.	CASSQQRGGLNEQFF	TGTGCCAGCAGCCAACAACGGGGAGGACTCAATGAGCAGTTCTTC
TRBV6-5	TRBD1	TRBJ1-5	.	CASSSRQGYQPQHF	TGTGCCAGCAGTTCGAGACAGGGCTATCAGCCCCAGCATTTT
TRBV18	TRBD2	TRBJ2-7	.	CASSPFQREGNEQYF	TGTGCCAGCTCACCATTTCAGCGGGAGGGCAACGAGCAGTACTTC
TRBV2	.	TRBJ1-2	.	CASSAQVYYGYTF	TGTGCCAGCAGTGCCCAGGTTTACTATGGCTACACCTTC
TRBV7-2	.	TRBJ1-1	.	CASSPGRMGRMNTEAFF	TGTGCCAGCAGCCCAGGCCGGATGGGGCGGATGAACACTGAAGCTTTCTTT
TRBV25-1	TRBD2	TRBJ2-2	.	CASSGGLAGGANTGELFF	TGTGCCAGCAGTGGTGGACTAGCGGGAGGGGCGAACACCGGGGAGCTGTTTTTT
TRBV5-1	.	TRBJ1-1	.	CASSLAQQGGTEAFF	TGCGCCAGCAGCTTGGCCCAACAGGGCGGCACTGAAGCTTTCTTT
TRBV19	.	TRBJ2-7	.	CASRPDREYEQYF	TGTGCCAGTAGGCCCGACAGAGAATACGAGCAGTACTTC
TRBV7-7	TRBD1	TRBJ2-5	.	CASSYGTVETQYF	TGTGCCAGCAGCTATGGGACAGTGGAGACCCAGTACTTC
TRBV28	.	TRBJ2-7	.	CASSPRTLLSSYEQYF	TGTGCCAGCAGTCCGCGGACTCTTCTCAGCTCCTACGAGCAGTACTTC
TRBV6-5	.	TRBJ1-2	few	CASRLDYGYTF	TGTGCCAGCCGCCTCGACTATGGCTACACCTTC
TRBV5-6	TRBD1	TRBJ1-2	.	CASSFPGQGGGYTF	TGTGCCAGCAGCTTTCCGGGACAGGGTGGTGGCTACACCTTC
TRBV30	.	TRBJ1-5	.	CAWSVGTSNQPQHF	TGTGCCTGGAGTGTGGGTACGAGCAATCAGCCCCAGCATTTT
TRBV11-2	.	TRBJ2-7	.	CASSPRDTNYEQYF	TGTGCCAGCAGCCCACGGGACACAAACTACGAGCAGTACTTC
TRBV2	TRBD2	TRBJ2-7	.	CASTQEPGLVYEQYF	TGTGCCAGCACACAGGAACCGGGACTAGTTTACGAGCAGTACTTC
TRBV4-3	.	TRBJ1-3	few	CASSQDWEAGNTIYF	TGCGCCAGCAGCCAAGACTGGGAGGCGGGAAACACCATATATTTT